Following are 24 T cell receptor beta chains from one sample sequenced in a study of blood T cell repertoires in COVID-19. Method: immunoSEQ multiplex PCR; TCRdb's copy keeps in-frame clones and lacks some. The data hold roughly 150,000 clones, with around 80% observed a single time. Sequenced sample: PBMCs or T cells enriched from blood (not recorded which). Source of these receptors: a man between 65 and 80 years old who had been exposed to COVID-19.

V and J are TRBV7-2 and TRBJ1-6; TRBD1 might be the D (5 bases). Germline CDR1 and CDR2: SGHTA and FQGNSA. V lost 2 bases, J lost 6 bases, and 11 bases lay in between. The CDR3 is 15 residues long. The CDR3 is CASSLRQTRNSPLHF. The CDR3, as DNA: TGTGCCAGCAGCTTACGACAGACCCGTAATTCACCCCTCCACTTT.

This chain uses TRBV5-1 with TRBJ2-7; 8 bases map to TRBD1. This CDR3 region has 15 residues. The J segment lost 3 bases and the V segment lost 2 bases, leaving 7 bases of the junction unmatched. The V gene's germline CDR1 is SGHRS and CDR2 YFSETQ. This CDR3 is CASSLQGTGVYEQYF. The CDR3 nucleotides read TGCGCCAGCAGCTTACAAGGGACAGGCGTCTACGAGCAGTACTTC.

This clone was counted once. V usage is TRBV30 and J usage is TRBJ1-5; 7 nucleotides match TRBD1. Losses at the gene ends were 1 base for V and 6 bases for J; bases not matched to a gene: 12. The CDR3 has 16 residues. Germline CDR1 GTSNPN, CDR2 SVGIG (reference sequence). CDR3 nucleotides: TGTGCCTGGAGTGGAGGGGGACAGTGGGGTGGTCAGCCCCAGCATTTT. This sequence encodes CAWSGGGQWGGQPQHF.

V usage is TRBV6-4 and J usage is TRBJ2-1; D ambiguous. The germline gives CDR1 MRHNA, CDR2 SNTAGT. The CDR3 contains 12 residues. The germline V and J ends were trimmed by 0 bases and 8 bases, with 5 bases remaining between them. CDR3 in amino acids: CASSDSQDEQFF. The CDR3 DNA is TGTGCCAGCAGTGACTCCCAGGATGAGCAGTTCTTC.

CDR3 nucleotides: TGTGCCAGCAGTGGCCCACAGGGAGCCTATAATTCACCCCTCCACTTT. This translates into CASSGPQGAYNSPLHF. The chain has TRBV25-1 and TRBJ1-6, with a tentative D call TRBD1 (6 bases). CDR3 length equals 16 residues. V lost 4 bases and J lost 2, with 12 bases in between. Per germline, CDR1 MGHDK and CDR2 SYGVNS. Using reference TRBV25-1 and TRBJ1-6 for the parts outside the CDR3, the full variable domain is EADIYQTPRYLVIGTGKKITLECSQTMGHDKMYWYQQDPGMELHLIHYSYGVNSTEKGDLSSESTVSRIRTEHFPLTLESARPSHTSQYLCASSGPQGAYNSPLHFGNGTRLTVT.

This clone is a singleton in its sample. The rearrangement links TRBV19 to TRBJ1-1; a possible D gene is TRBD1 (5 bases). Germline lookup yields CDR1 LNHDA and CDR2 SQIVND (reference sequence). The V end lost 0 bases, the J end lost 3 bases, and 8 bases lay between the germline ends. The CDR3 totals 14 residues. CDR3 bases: TGTGCCAGTAGTATAGATCGGGGGGACACTGAAGCTTTCTTT. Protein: CASSIDRGDTEAFF.

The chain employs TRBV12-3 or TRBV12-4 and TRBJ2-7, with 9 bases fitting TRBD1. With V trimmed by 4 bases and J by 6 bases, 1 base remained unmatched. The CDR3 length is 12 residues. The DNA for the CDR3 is TGTGCCAGCAGTTACAGGGGGCGCGAGCAGTACTTC. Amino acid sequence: CASSYRGREQYF.

CDR3 loop: CASSPGLADYNEQFF. DNA of the CDR3: TGTGCCAGCAGCCCCGGACTAGCGGACTACAATGAGCAGTTCTTC. This chain joins TRBV9 and TRBJ2-1; 10 bases map to TRBD2. CDR1 SGDLS and CDR2 YYNGEE come from the germline V gene. CDR3 length: 15 amino acids. After removal of 4 bases from V and 3 bases from J, the junction contained 4 bases not matched to a gene.

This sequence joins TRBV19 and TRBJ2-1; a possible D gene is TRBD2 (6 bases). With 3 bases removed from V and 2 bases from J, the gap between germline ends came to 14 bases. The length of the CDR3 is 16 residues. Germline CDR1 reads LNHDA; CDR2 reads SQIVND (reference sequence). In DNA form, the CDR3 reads TGTGCCAGTAGTATTGATACGGCGGGGCCCTACAATGAGCAGTTCTTC. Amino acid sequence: CASSIDTAGPYNEQFF. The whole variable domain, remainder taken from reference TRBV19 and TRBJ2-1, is DGGITQSPKYLFRKEGQNVTLSCEQNLNHDAMYWYRQDPGQGLRLIYYSQIVNDFQKGDIAEGYSVSREKKESFPLTVTSAQKNPTAFYLCASSIDTAGPYNEQFFGPGTRLTVL.

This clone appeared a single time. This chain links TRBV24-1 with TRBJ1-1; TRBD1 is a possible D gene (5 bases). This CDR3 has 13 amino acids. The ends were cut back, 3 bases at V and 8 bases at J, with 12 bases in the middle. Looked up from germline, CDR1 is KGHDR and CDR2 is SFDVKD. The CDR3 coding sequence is TGTGCCACCAGTGATAACCGTAGGGGCGAAGCTTTCTTT. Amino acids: CATSDNRRGEAFF.

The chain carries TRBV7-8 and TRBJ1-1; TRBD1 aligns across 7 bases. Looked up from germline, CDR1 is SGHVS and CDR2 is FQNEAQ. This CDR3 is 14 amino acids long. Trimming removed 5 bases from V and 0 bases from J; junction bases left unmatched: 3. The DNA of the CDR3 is TGTGCCAGCAGCCCAGGGGGTTTGAACACTGAAGCTTTCTTT. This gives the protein CASSPGGLNTEAFF.

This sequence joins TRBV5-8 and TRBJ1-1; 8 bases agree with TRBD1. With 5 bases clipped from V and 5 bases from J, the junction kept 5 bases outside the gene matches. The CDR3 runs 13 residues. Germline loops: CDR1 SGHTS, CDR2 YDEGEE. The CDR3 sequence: CASRYRGETEAFF. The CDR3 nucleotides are TGTGCCAGCAGGTACAGGGGGGAAACTGAAGCTTTCTTT. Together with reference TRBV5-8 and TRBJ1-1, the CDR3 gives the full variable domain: EAGVTQSPTHLIKTRGQQATLRCSPISGHTSVYWYQQALGLGLQFLLWYDEGEERNRGNFPPRFSGRQFPNYSSELNVNALELEDSALYLCASRYRGETEAFFGQGTRLTVV.

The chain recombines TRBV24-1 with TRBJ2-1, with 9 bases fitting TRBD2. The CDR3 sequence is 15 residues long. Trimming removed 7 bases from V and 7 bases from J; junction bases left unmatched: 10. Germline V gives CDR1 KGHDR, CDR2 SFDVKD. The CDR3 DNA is TGTGCCACCAGGCTTAGCGGGAGTAGAGGTAATGAGCAGTTCTTC. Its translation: CATRLSGSRGNEQFF.

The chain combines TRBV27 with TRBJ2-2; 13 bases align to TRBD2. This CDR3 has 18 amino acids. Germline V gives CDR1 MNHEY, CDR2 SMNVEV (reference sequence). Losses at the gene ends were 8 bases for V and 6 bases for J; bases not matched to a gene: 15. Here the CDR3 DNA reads TGTGCCAGCGGGAAATCGGGGACTAGCGGGACTGTAGCCGGGGAGCTGTTTTTT. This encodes CASGKSGTSGTVAGELFF.

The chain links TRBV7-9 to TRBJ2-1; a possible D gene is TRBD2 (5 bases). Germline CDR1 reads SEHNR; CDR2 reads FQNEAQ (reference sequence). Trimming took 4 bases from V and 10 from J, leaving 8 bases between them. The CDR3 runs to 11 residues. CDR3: CASSSGVEQFF. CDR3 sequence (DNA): TGTGCCAGCAGCTCCGGGGTGGAGCAGTTCTTC.

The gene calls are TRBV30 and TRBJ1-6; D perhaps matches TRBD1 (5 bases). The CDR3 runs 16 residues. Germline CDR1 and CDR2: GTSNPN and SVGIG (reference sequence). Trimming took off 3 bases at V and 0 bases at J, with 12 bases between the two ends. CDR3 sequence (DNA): TGTGCCTGGAGCCAAGGGAGGGGCTCCTATAATTCACCCCTCCACTTT. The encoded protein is CAWSQGRGSYNSPLHF.

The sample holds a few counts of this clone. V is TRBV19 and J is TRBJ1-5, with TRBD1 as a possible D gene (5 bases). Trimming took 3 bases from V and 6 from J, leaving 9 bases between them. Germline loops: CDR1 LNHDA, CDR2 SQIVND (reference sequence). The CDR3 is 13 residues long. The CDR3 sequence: CASSIRGSQPQHF. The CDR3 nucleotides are TGTGCCAGTAGTATCCGGGGGAGTCAGCCCCAGCATTTT.

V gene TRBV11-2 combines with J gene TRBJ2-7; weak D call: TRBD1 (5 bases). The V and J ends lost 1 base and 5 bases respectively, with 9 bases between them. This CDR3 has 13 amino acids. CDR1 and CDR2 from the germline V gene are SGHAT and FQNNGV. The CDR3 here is CASSLGTLHEQYF. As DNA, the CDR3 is TGTGCCAGCAGCTTAGGGACATTACACGAGCAGTACTTC.

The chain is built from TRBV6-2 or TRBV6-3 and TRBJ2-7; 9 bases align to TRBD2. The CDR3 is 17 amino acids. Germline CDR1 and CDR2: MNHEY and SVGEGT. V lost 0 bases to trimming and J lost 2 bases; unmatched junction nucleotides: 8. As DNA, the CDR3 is TGTGCCAGCAGTTACTCAGTCAAGCGGGGGGCGACCTACGAGCAGTACTTC. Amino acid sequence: CASSYSVKRGATYEQYF.

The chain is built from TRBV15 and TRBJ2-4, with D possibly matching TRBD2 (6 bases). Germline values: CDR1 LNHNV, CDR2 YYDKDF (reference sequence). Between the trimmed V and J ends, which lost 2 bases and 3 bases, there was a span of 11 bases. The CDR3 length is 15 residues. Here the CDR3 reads CATSRPSGLKNIQYF. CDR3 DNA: TGTGCCACCAGCAGACCTTCGGGACTCAAAAACATTCAGTACTTC.

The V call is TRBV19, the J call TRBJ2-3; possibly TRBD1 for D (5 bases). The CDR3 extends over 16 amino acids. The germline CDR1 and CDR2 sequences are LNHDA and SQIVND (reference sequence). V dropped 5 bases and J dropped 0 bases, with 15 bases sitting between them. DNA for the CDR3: TGTGCCAGTAGTGGAGCAGGACACACTAGCACAGATACGCAGTATTTT. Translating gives CASSGAGHTSTDTQYF.

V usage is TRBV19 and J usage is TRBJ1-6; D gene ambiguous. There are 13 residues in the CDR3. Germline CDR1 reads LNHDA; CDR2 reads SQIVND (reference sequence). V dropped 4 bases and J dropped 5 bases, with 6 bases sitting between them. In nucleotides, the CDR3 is TGTGCCAGTAGTAACCAGGATAATTCACCCCTCCACTTT. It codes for CASSNQDNSPLHF.

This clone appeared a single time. The CDR3, as DNA: TGTGCCTGGAGTGTGGGAGGGGATTCACCCCTCCACTTT. Its protein is CAWSVGGDSPLHF. The chain has TRBV30 and TRBJ1-6; perhaps TRBD1 as D (5 bases). The CDR3 spans 13 residues. Trimming shortened V by 0 bases and J by 8 bases, and 8 bases separated the two germline ends. Germline V CDR1 and CDR2: GTSNPN, SVGIG (reference sequence).

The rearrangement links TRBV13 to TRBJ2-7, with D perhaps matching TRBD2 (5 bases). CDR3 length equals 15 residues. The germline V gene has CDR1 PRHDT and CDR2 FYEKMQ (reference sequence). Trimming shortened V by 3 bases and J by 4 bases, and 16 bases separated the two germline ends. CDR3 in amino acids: CASSLGVGELYEQYF. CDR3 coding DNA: TGTGCCAGCAGCTTGGGCGTTGGGGAGCTATACGAGCAGTACTTC. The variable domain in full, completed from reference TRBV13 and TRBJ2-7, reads AAGVIQSPRHLIKEKRETATLKCYPIPRHDTVYWYQQGPGQDPQFLISFYEKMQSDKGSIPDRFSAQQFSDYHSELNMSSLELGDSALYFCASSLGVGELYEQYFGPGTRLTVT.